The T cell receptor beta chain under discussion was sequenced for a study of blood T cell repertoires in COVID-19. Trimming removed 5 bases at V and 5 bases at J, with 10 bases between. The CDR3 spans 13 residues. The germline V gene has CDR1 SNHLY and CDR2 FYNNEI. TCRdb's copy holds only in-frame clones and misses some; the assay was immunoSEQ multiplex PCR. The sample consists of around 25,000 clones, 88% of them appearing once. The rearrangement uses TRBV2 and TRBJ1-5, with no clear D. The sample was peripheral blood. This TCR derives from a woman between 50 and 59 years old with active COVID-19. In DNA form, the CDR3 reads TGTGCCAGCAGTCCGTCCACTTATCAGCCCCAGCATTTT. This encodes CASSPSTYQPQHF. Combining the CDR3 with reference TRBV2 and TRBJ1-5 gives the whole variable domain EPEVTQTPSHQVTQMGQEVILRCVPISNHLYFYWYRQILGQKVEFLVSFYNNEISEKSEIFDDQFSVERPDGSNFTLKIRSTKLEDSAMYFCASSPSTYQPQHFGDGTRLSIL.